These 27 T cell receptor beta chains originate from one sample sequenced in a study of CD8+CD57+ T cells in acquired aplastic anemia. Using genomic DNA as the template, TCR beta VDJ and CDR3 profiling was carried out. TCRdb independently ran MiXCR on the reads; one entry per CDR3 protein. This sample has about 150,000 distinct CDR3 sequences, with about 48% found just once. The sequenced patients had an expansion of CD8+CD57+ cells seen by flow cytometry. Material for sequencing was sorted CD4+, CD8+, or CD8+CD57+ T cells (not recorded which) from PBMCs. The receptors were gathered from a human donor with aplastic anemia.

Notes on this clonotype: This likely comes from a read error, as the CDR3 has no conserved phenylalanine or tryptophan at its end. The V call is TRBV10-3, the J call TRBJ2-3; D is undetermined. CDR3 size: 14 residues. Germline CDR1 and CDR2: ENHRY and SYGVKD. V was pared by 8 bases and J by 2 bases, with 14 bases between. Here the CDR3 DNA reads TGTGCCATCTGCGATGCCCCCGTCACAGATACGCAGTATCTT. Residues: CAICDAPVTDTQYL.

This clonotype was observed at least ten times. The V and J genes are TRBV20-1 and TRBJ2-1; 8 bases map to TRBD1. Trimming cost V 0 bases and J 9 bases; bases outside gene matches: 7. The CDR3 is 14 residues long. The germline CDR1 and CDR2 sequences are DFQATT and SNEGSKA (reference sequence). CDR3 region: CSARDYQGAGEQFF. The CDR3 DNA follows: TGCAGTGCTAGAGATTATCAGGGGGCGGGTGAGCAGTTCTTC.

This rearrangement joins TRBV9 to TRBJ2-7; possibly TRBD1 for D (6 bases). V lost 4 bases to trimming and J lost 2 bases, with 25 bases between them. This CDR3 comprises 18 residues. Germline CDR1 and CDR2: SGDLS and YYNGEE. CDR3 sequence: CASSPSAKGQYLTYEQYF. The CDR3 DNA follows: TGTGCCAGCAGCCCGTCGGCCAAAGGACAGTATCTGACCTACGAGCAGTACTTC.

This clonotype has ten or more counts. V gene TRBV9 combines with J gene TRBJ2-1; D is undetermined. The CDR3 sequence is 15 residues long. The V and J ends lost 3 bases and 7 bases respectively, with 17 bases between them. The germline V gene encodes CDR1 SGDLS and CDR2 YYNGEE. The CDR3 spells CASSADLGFRNEQFF. CDR3 sequence (DNA): TGTGCCAGCAGCGCAGATCTAGGGTTCAGGAATGAGCAGTTCTTC.

This clonotype was picked up one time. A junction end diverges from the germline sequence, so it may reflect a read error. The CDR3 region has the DNA TGCGCCAGCAGGGAACAGGGAAGGGGGAACACTGAAGCTCTCTTT. Translating gives CASREQGRGNTEALF. The rearrangement uses TRBV10-2 and TRBJ1-1; the D gene is possibly TRBD1 (6 bases). Germline V lookup: CDR1 WSHSY, CDR2 SAAADI. The CDR3 consists of 15 residues.

This clonotype was found a few times. The chain joins TRBV10-3 to TRBJ2-5; tentative D call: TRBD1 (5 bases). Per germline, CDR1 ENHRY and CDR2 SYGVKD. The CDR3 loop spans 14 amino acids. V gave up 0 bases and J gave up 4 bases, with 9 bases separating them. CDR3 in amino acids: CAISESKGRETQYF. In DNA, the CDR3 is TGTGCCATCAGTGAGTCAAAGGGGCGAGAGACCCAGTACTTC.

Concerning this clonotype itself: No conserved phenylalanine or tryptophan ends this CDR3, so it is likely a read error. Because the CDR3's place on the DNA is in doubt, the DNA is left out and the CDR3 is given as listed by TCRdb. The rearrangement links TRBV7-9 to TRBJ2-3; TRBD2 is the table's D call, not checked against the DNA. Germline V gene lookup returns CDR1 SEHNR and CDR2 FQNEAQ (reference sequence). The CDR3 contains 13 residues when both ends are counted. The CDR3 sequence is CAGRDTLAGGQYS.

This clonotype was counted between two and nine times. J is TRBJ2-5 and V is TRBV7-8; TRBD2 matches 9 bases. The V and J ends lost 5 bases and 2 bases, in that order; junction bases with no gene match: 9. This CDR3 is built from 16 residues. The germline CDR1 and CDR2 sequences are SGHVS and FQNEAQ. CDR3 nucleotide sequence: TGTGCCAGCAGCCCAATCGCGGGGGGGGATCAAGAGACCCAGTACTTC. This translates into CASSPIAGGDQETQYF.

Many counts were recorded for this clonotype. The V call is TRBV7-9, the J call TRBJ2-3; a weak D match, TRBD1 (6 bases). V was shortened by 1 base and J by 6 bases, with 17 bases between the two germline ends. This CDR3 is 16 amino acids long. The V gene's germline CDR1 is SEHNR and CDR2 FQNEAQ (reference sequence). The CDR3 sequence: CASSLGGGPQGDTQYF. DNA for the CDR3: TGTGCCAGCAGCTTAGGTGGGGGCCCCCAAGGGGATACGCAGTATTTT.

This sequence joins TRBV29-1 and TRBJ1-5, with TRBD1 identical over 10 bases. Germline CDR1 and CDR2: SQVTM and ANQGSEA. With V trimmed by 5 bases and J by 6 bases, 7 bases remained unmatched. The CDR3 runs 14 residues. The CDR3 DNA reads as TGCAGCGTTCCGGGACAGGGGAGAGGTCAGCCCCAGCATTTT. It codes for CSVPGQGRGQPQHF. Combining the CDR3 with reference TRBV29-1 and TRBJ1-5 gives the whole variable domain SAVISQKPSRDICQRGTSLTIQCQVDSQVTMMFWYRQQPGQSLTLIATANQGSEATYESGFVIDKFPISRPNLTFSTLTVSNMSPEDSSIYLCSVPGQGRGQPQHFGDGTRLSIL.

The chain joins TRBV25-1 to TRBJ1-1; no clear D. Deletions cut 1 base from V and 1 base from J, with 10 bases between. Germline CDR1 MGHDK, CDR2 SYGVNS. The CDR3 runs to 15 residues. This CDR3 reads CASSELIGGNTEAFF. The CDR3 DNA follows: TGTGCCAGCAGTGAATTAATAGGAGGGAACACTGAAGCTTTCTTT.

V and J are TRBV6-2 or TRBV6-3 and TRBJ2-7; a possible D gene is TRBD2 (5 bases). Germline V CDR1 and CDR2: MNHEY, SVGEGT. V was trimmed by 0 bases and J by 5 bases, leaving 11 bases between them. The CDR3 totals 14 residues. CDR3: CASSYSTTADEQYF. CDR3 nucleotides: TGTGCCAGCAGTTACTCGACTACGGCTGACGAGCAGTACTTC.

The rearrangement joins TRBV4-1 to TRBJ2-7; the D is unclear. V was cut by 6 bases and J by 2 bases, with 14 bases left in between. The CDR3 totals 14 residues. The germline CDR1 and CDR2 sequences are MGHRA and YSYEKL. CDR3 sequence reads: CASSPGPAAYEQYF. The CDR3 bases are TGCGCCAGCAGTCCCGGACCTGCCGCCTACGAGCAGTACTTC.

The sample holds a few counts of this clonotype. The V gene is TRBV19, the J gene TRBJ2-7; TRBD1 aligns across 7 bases. Germline CDR1 reads LNHDA; CDR2 reads SQIVND (reference sequence). CDR3 length: 13 amino acids. The junction had 2 bases not matched to a gene; V was cut back by 4 bases and J by 2 bases. The CDR3 DNA reads TGTGCCAGTAGTAGGCAGGGGGCCTACGAGCAGTACTTC. This encodes CASSRQGAYEQYF.

This chain links TRBV20-1 with TRBJ2-7; the D call may be TRBD1 or TRBD2 (5 bases each). CDR3 size: 13 residues. In germline, CDR1 is DFQATT, CDR2 SNEGSKA (reference sequence). The V and J ends lost 1 base and 1 base respectively, with 8 bases between them. The CDR3 DNA is TGCAGTGCTAGAGGGGGGTGGTCCTACGAGCAGTACTTC. This translates into CSARGGWSYEQYF.

This clonotype was recorded at least ten times. This chain links TRBV13 with TRBJ2-5; TRBD2 is a possible D gene (5 bases). In germline, CDR1 is PRHDT, CDR2 FYEKMQ (reference sequence). The germline V and J ends were trimmed by 7 bases and 4 bases, with 13 bases remaining between them. The CDR3 is made up of 13 amino acids. The CDR3 bases are TGTGCCAGCACACTCCGGGGTCTAGAGACCCAGTACTTC. It codes for CASTLRGLETQYF.

This sequence joins TRBV2 and TRBJ2-1; D uncertain. Trimming left V 11 bases short and J 5 bases short, with 16 bases between. This CDR3 is built from 13 residues. The germline V gene has CDR1 SNHLY and CDR2 FYNNEI. The CDR3 sequence: CAVQGALNNEQFF. Here the CDR3 DNA reads TGTGCCGTTCAAGGTGCCCTTAACAATGAGCAGTTCTTC.

This sequence joins TRBV20-1 and TRBJ2-5; 9 bases agree with TRBD2. J gave up 2 bases and V 7 bases, and 14 bases lay outside the gene matches. Germline V lookup: CDR1 DFQATT, CDR2 SNEGSKA (reference sequence). CDR3 size: 16 residues. CDR3 region: CSGGMTSGGKQETQYF. CDR3 coding DNA: TGCAGTGGGGGGATGACTAGCGGTGGTAAACAAGAGACCCAGTACTTC.

V and J are TRBV2 and TRBJ1-6, with a possible D match to TRBD1 (6 bases). The CDR3 has 17 amino acids. V dropped 4 bases and J dropped 7 bases, with 20 bases sitting between them. Germline CDR1 is SNHLY and CDR2 is FYNNEI. The DNA for the CDR3 is TGTGCCAGCAGTGGGGGGGCCGGATATGGGGCGAATTCACCCCTCCACTTT. This sequence encodes CASSGGAGYGANSPLHF.

V and J are TRBV20-1 and TRBJ2-7; the D gene is possibly TRBD1 (6 bases). Germline V gene sequence: CDR1 DFQATT, CDR2 SNEGSKA (reference sequence). The CDR3 has 14 residues. The germline V and J ends were trimmed by 0 bases and 3 bases, with 12 bases remaining between them. CDR3 protein: CSARDYTGYYEQYF. The CDR3 DNA reads as TGCAGTGCTAGAGATTATACAGGGTACTACGAGCAGTACTTC.

The table lists this clonotype with many counts. The rearrangement links TRBV7-2 to TRBJ1-5; D is ambiguous. This CDR3 region has 15 residues. In germline, CDR1 is SGHTA, CDR2 FQGNSA. The V gene lost 0 bases and the J gene lost 0 bases, with 6 bases spanning the gap. CDR3 DNA: TGTGCCAGCAGCTTAGCCGGGTATAGCAATCAGCCCCAGCATTTT. Amino acids: CASSLAGYSNQPQHF.

V and J are TRBV2 and TRBJ2-5; 14 bases align to TRBD2. Germline V gene sequence: CDR1 SNHLY, CDR2 FYNNEI. V gave up 5 bases and J gave up 5 bases; unmatched junction bases: 7. This CDR3 spans 16 amino acids. CDR3 bases: TGTGCCAGCAGTCCTTTAAGACTAGCGGGAGGGGAGACCCAGTACTTC. Protein sequence: CASSPLRLAGGETQYF.

The chain couples TRBV6-1 to TRBJ2-7; D is perhaps TRBD1 (6 bases). The CDR3 has 13 amino acids. Germline CDR1 MNHNS, CDR2 SASEGT. Between the trimmed V and J ends, which lost 6 bases and 2 bases, there was a span of 11 bases. This chain's CDR3 is CASRETGAYEQYF. CDR3 in DNA: TGTGCCAGCAGGGAGACAGGAGCCTACGAGCAGTACTTC.

The V call is TRBV12-5, the J call TRBJ2-7; D is perhaps TRBD1 or TRBD2 (5 bases each). CDR3 length: 14 amino acids. The V and J ends lost 4 bases and 5 bases respectively, with 15 bases between them. Germline V gene lookup returns CDR1 LGHNT and CDR2 FRNRAP. The CDR3 spells CASGWQGLGDEQYF. CDR3 nucleotides: TGTGCTAGTGGTTGGCAGGGCCTCGGGGACGAGCAGTACTTC. Looking up the rest from reference TRBV12-5 and TRBJ2-7 gives the full variable domain: DARVTQTPRHKVTEMGQEVTMRCQPILGHNTVFWYRQTMMQGLELLAYFRNRAPLDDSGMPKDRFSAEMPDATLATLKIQPSEPRDSAVYFCASGWQGLGDEQYFGPGTRLTVT.

This clonotype occurred a few times. The CDR3 DNA reads TGTGCCACCGAGGGACAGCCAACTAGCAATCAGCCCCAGCATTTT. It specifies CATEGQPTSNQPQHF. V is TRBV15 and J is TRBJ1-5, with 7 bases identical to TRBD1. This CDR3 contains 15 residues. Germline CDR1 is LNHNV and CDR2 is YYDKDF (reference sequence). The V segment lost 8 bases and the J segment 0 bases; nucleotides outside the gene matches: 7.

The sample holds many counts of this clonotype. The V gene is TRBV6-2 or TRBV6-3, the J gene TRBJ2-7; D ambiguous. CDR1 MNHEY and CDR2 SVGEGT come from the germline V gene. Deletions cut 4 bases from V and 4 bases from J, with 8 bases between. CDR3 size: 12 residues. Written as DNA, the CDR3 is TGTGCCAGCAGTTGGGCCTTATACGAGCAGTACTTC. This encodes CASSWALYEQYF.

Here the CDR3 DNA reads TGCAGTGCGAGGGAGGCCCAGAGCTATGGCTACACCTTC. Residues: CSAREAQSYGYTF. The chain joins TRBV20-1 to TRBJ1-2, with D hard to call. The CDR3 has 13 residues. Looked up from germline, CDR1 is DFQATT and CDR2 is SNEGSKA (reference sequence). The V gene lost 6 bases and the J gene lost 4 bases, with 15 bases spanning the gap.